What follows are 7 T cell receptor beta chains derived from one specimen sequenced in a study of T-cell memory formation after mild COVID-19. In TCRdb, the 5' RACE reads were re-called with MiXCR into one record per CDR3 protein. The data show under 350,000 distinct CDR3 sequences, under 20% seen once. The specimen was PBMCs or a T cell subset sorted from them (not recorded which). Receptor source: a man aged 18 to 29 who had mild COVID-19 (a few samples of this study predate the infection). Cell type and time point are not known.

CDR3 region: CASSPPGTPEQFF. The DNA for the CDR3 is TGTGCCAGCAGTCCACCGGGCACCCCTGAGCAGTTCTTC. The chain uses TRBV27 and TRBJ2-1; D not resolved. Germline loops: CDR1 MNHEY, CDR2 SMNVEV (reference sequence). This CDR3 contains 13 residues. The V gene lost 5 bases and the J gene lost 9 bases, with 14 bases spanning the gap.

The rearrangement uses TRBV7-9 and TRBJ2-1, with 15 bases lining up with TRBD2. Germline V gene lookup returns CDR1 SEHNR and CDR2 FQNEAQ (reference sequence). This CDR3 region has 16 residues. Losses at the gene ends were 5 bases for V and 8 bases for J; bases not matched to a gene: 7. Here the CDR3 DNA reads TGTGCCAGCAGCCGGACTAGCGGGGGGGCCTCCCATGAGCAGTTCTTC. Amino acids: CASSRTSGGASHEQFF. Together with reference TRBV7-9 and TRBJ2-1, the CDR3 gives the full variable domain: DTGVSQNPRHKITKRGQNVTFRCDPISEHNRLYWYRQTLGQGPEFLTYFQNEAQLEKSRLLSDRFSAERPKGSFSTLEIQRTEQGDSAMYLCASSRTSGGASHEQFFGPGTRLTVL.

This clonotype was counted at least ten times. This sequence joins TRBV30 and TRBJ2-3; the D gene is possibly TRBD2 (6 bases). CDR3 length equals 16 residues. CDR1 and CDR2 (germline): GTSNPN, SVGIG (reference sequence). The V end lost 5 bases, the J end lost 0 bases, and 18 bases lay between the germline ends. Here the CDR3 DNA reads TGTGCCTGGGCGACTAGAGGGACCCCTAGCACAGATACGCAGTATTTT. Translated, it gives CAWATRGTPSTDTQYF.

The chain is built from TRBV5-6 and TRBJ2-1; the match to TRBD1 covers 12 bases. The length of the CDR3 is 14 residues. V dropped 4 bases and J dropped 16; count of bases not matched to a gene: 12. CDR1 and CDR2 from the germline V gene are SGHDT and YYEEEE. The CDR3 coding sequence is TGTGCCAGCAGCGAAGGGGACAGGGGGCCTGGGGAATTCTTC. Amino acid sequence: CASSEGDRGPGEFF.

This clonotype was recorded many times. The chain couples TRBV20-1 to TRBJ2-7; D possibly corresponds to TRBD2 (6 bases). Trimming shortened V by 7 bases and J by 4 bases, and 17 bases separated the two germline ends. The CDR3 has 13 residues. Germline CDR1 reads DFQATT; CDR2 reads SNEGSKA (reference sequence). The CDR3 bases are TGCAGTGTGAGAGGCGGGGATCTATACGAGCAGTACTTC. It codes for CSVRGGDLYEQYF.

This clonotype came up a few times. The chain couples TRBV6-5 to TRBJ2-7; tentative D call: TRBD1 (5 bases). Germline CDR1 MNHEY, CDR2 SVGAGI. This CDR3 is 15 amino acids long. Trimming cost V 6 bases and J 3 bases, with 18 bases left between them. The CDR3 nucleotides are TGTGCCAGCAGACCCTTAGGGGTTTCTGACTACGAGCAGTACTTC. Protein product: CASRPLGVSDYEQYF.

Notes on this clonotype: A much larger clone lies one base from this, so it may be a read error. V and J are TRBV7-2 and TRBJ2-3, with 8 bases aligning to TRBD2. Germline lookup yields CDR1 SGHTA and CDR2 FQGNSA. The CDR3 length is 12 residues. The junction had 7 bases not matched to a gene; V was cut back by 4 bases and J by 13 bases. CDR3 nucleotides: TGTGCCAGCAGCTCAGGTAGCGGGGCGGAGTATTTT. Protein product: CASSSGSGAEYF.